This T cell receptor beta chain is drawn from a study of prognosis after radiotherapy for stage I lung cancer. CDR3 of TCR beta was amplified from genomic DNA via a two-round multiplex PCR. Each TRBV and TRBJ gene had its own primer in the first PCR round. A second round of PCR was carried out using universal primers. TCRdb re-called the multiplex PCR reads through MiXCR, storing one row per CDR3 protein. The repertoire consists of nearly 25,000 distinct CDR3 sequences, with roughly 35% occurring once and the leading ten covering less than 65%. This clonotype was picked up a small number of times. Given a much more abundant clone one base away, this may be a read error. The source material was PBMCs, sampled before or after stereotactic body radiation therapy (not recorded which). This receptor was identified in a donor aged 50 or older with non-small cell lung cancer.

The CDR3 reads CASVTSGRGAPYEQYF. CDR3 nucleotide sequence: TGTGCCAGCGTGACTAGCGGGAGAGGTGCTCCCTACGAGCAGTACTTC. J is TRBJ2-7 and V is TRBV5-4; TRBD2 matches 12 bases. Germline V gene data show CDR1 as SGHNT and CDR2 as YYREEE (reference sequence). CDR3 length: 16 amino acids. With V trimmed by 7 bases and J by 2 bases, 10 bases remained unmatched.